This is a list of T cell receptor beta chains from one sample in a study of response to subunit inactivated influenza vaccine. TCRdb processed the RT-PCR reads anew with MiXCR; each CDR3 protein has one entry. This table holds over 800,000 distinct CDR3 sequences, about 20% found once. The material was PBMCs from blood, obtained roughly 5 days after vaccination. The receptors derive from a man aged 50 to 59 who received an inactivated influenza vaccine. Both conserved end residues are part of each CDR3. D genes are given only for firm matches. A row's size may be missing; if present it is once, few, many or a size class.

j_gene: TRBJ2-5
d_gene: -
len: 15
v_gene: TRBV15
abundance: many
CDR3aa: CATSRDPGDLETQYF
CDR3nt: TGTGCCACCAGCAGAGATCCGGGGGACCTAGAGACCCAGTACTTC

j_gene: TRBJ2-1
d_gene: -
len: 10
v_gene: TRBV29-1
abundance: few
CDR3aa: CSVETGRQFF
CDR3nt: TGCAGCGTTGAAACGGGAAGGCAGTTCTTC

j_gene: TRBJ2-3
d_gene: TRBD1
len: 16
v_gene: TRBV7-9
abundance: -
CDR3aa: CASSARDRDAGDTQYF
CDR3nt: TGTGCCAGCAGCGCCCGGGACAGAGATGCTGGAGATACGCAGTATTTT

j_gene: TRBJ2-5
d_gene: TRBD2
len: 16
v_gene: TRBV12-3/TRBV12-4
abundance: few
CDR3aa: CASSSRLAGNQETQYF
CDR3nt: TGTGCCAGCAGTTCCCGACTAGCGGGTAACCAAGAGACCCAGTACTTC

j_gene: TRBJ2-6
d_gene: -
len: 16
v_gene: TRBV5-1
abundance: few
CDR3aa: CASSSASFSGANVLTF
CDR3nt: TGCGCCAGCAGCTCGGCGAGTTTCTCTGGGGCCAACGTCCTGACTTTC

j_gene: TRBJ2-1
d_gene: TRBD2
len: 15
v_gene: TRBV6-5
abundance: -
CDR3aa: CASSYSPTSVTEQFF
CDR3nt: TGTGCCAGCAGTTACTCCCCTACTAGCGTTACTGAGCAGTTCTTC

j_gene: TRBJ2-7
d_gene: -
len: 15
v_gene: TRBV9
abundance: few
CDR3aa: CASSRTGTEGFEQYF
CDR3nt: TGTGCCAGCAGCAGAACCGGGACCGAGGGATTCGAGCAGTACTTC

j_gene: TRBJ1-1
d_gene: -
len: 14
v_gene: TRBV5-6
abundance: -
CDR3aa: CASIRGQNWPEAFF
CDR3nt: TGTGCCAGCATCCGAGGGCAGAACTGGCCTGAAGCTTTCTTT

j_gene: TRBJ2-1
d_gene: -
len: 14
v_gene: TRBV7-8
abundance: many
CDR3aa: CASSLLGGYNEQFF
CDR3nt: TGTGCCAGCAGCTTATTGGGGGGATACAATGAGCAGTTCTTC

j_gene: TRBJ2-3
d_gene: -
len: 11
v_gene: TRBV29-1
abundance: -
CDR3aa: CSVEVADTQYF
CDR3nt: TGCAGCGTTGAGGTGGCAGATACGCAGTATTTT

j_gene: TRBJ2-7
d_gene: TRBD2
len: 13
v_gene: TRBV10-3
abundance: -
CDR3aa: CAISDSGKYEQYF
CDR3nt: TGTGCCATCAGTGATAGCGGGAAGTACGAGCAGTACTTC

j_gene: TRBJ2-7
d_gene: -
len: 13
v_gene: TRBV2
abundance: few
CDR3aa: CASRMWGINEQYF
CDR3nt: TGTGCCAGCAGGATGTGGGGTATAAACGAGCAGTACTTC

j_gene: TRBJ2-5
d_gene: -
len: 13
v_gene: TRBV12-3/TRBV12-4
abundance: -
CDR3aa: CASSWREVETQYF
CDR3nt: TGTGCCAGCAGTTGGAGGGAGGTAGAGACCCAGTACTTC

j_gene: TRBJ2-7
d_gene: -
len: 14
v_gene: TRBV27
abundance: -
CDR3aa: CASSLNSWVGEQYF
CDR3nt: TGTGCCAGCAGTTTAAATTCTTGGGTGGGCGAGCAGTACTTC

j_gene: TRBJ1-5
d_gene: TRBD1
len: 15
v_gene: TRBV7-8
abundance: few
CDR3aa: CASSRDRVVGQPQHF
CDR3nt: TGTGCCAGCAGCCGGGACAGGGTGGTAGGTCAGCCCCAGCATTTT

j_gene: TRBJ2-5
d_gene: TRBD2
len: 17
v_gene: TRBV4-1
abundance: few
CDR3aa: CASSPQAGLAMTETQYF
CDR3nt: TGCGCCAGCAGCCCACAGGCGGGACTAGCGATGACAGAGACCCAGTACTTC

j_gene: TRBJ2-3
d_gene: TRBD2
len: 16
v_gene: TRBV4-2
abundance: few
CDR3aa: CASSQDGSGRTDTQYF
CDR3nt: TGTGCCAGCAGCCAAGATGGTAGCGGGAGGACAGATACGCAGTATTTT

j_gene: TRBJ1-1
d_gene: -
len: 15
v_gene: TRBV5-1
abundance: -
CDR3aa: CASSLEGVRNTEAFF
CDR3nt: TGCGCCAGCAGCTTGGAAGGGGTACGGAACACTGAAGCTTTCTTT

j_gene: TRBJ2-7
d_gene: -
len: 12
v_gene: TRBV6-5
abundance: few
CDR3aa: CASRPRESEQYF
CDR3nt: TGTGCCAGCAGGCCCCGGGAGTCCGAGCAGTACTTC

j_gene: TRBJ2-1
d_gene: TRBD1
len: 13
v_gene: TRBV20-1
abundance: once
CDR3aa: CSPPGQGTNEQFF
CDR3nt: TGCAGCCCCCCGGGACAGGGTACAAATGAGCAGTTCTTC

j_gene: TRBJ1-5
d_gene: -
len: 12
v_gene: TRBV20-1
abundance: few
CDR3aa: CSGGATRQPQHF
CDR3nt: TGCAGTGGAGGGGCAACCCGGCAGCCCCAGCATTTT

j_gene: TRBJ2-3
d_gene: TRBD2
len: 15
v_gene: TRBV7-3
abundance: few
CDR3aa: CASSLIAGGTDTQYF
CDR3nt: TGTGCCAGCAGCTTAATTGCGGGAGGCACAGATACGCAGTATTTT

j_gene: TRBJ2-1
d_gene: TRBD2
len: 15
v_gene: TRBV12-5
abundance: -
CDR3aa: CASGLTSSSYNEQFF
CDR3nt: TGTGCTAGTGGCCTGACTAGCAGCTCCTACAATGAGCAGTTCTTC

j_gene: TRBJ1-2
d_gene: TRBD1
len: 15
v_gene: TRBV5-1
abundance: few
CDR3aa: CASSLEGQDNYGYTF
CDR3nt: TGCGCCAGCAGCTTGGAAGGACAGGATAACTATGGCTACACCTTC

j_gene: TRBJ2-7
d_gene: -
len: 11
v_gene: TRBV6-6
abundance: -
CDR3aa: CASSSGIYEYF
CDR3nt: TGTGCCAGCAGTTCAGGGATTTACGAGTACTTC

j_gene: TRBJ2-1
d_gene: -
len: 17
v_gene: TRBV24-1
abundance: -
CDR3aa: CATSDLRFAKLYNEQFF
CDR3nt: TGTGCCACCAGTGATTTGCGATTTGCAAAACTCTACAATGAGCAGTTCTTC

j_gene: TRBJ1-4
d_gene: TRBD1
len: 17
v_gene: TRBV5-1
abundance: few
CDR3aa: CASSLFGQGTTNEKLFF
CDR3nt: TGCGCCAGCAGCTTGTTCGGACAGGGCACAACTAATGAAAAACTGTTTTTT

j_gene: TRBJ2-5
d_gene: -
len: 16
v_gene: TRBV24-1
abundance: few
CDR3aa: CATSDSRPTVKETQYF
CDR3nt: TGTGCCACCAGTGATTCGCGACCGACGGTTAAAGAGACCCAGTACTTC

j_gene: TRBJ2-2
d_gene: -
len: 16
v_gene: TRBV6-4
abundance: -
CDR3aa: CASSDSATANTGELFF
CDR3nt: TGTGCCAGCAGTGACTCAGCGACAGCGAACACCGGGGAGCTGTTTTTT

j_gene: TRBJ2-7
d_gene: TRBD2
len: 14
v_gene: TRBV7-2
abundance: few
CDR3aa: CASRSGGSNYEQYF
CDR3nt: TGTGCCAGCAGGAGCGGCGGGAGCAATTACGAGCAGTACTTC

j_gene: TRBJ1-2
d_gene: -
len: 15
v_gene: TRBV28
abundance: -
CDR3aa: CASSDPGEQLDGYTF
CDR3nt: TGTGCCAGCAGTGACCCTGGGGAGCAGTTGGATGGCTACACCTTC

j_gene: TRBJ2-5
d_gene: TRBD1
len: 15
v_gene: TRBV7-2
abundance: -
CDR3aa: CASSFGHRGGETQYF
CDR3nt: TGTGCCAGCAGCTTTGGCCACAGGGGTGGGGAGACCCAGTACTTC

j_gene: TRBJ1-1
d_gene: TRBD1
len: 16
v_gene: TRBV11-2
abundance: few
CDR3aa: CASSSRMLGQRTEAFF
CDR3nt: TGTGCCAGCAGCTCCCGGATGTTGGGACAGAGGACTGAAGCTTTCTTT

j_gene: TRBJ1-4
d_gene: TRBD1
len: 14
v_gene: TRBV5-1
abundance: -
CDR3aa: CASSGGAANEKLFF
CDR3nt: TGCGCCAGCTCAGGGGGCGCGGCTAATGAAAAACTGTTTTTT

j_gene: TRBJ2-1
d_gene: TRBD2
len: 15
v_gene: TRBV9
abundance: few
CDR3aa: CASSVGTSPYNEQFF
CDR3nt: TGTGCCAGCAGCGTAGGGACTAGCCCTTACAATGAGCAGTTCTTC

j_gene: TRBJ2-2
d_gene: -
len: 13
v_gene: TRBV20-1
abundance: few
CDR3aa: CSAGQGVTGELFF
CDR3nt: TGCAGTGCTGGCCAAGGGGTCACCGGGGAGCTGTTTTTT

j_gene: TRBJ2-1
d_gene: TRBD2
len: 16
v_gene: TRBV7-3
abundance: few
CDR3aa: CASSNPGLAGEGEQFF
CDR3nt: TGTGCCAGCAGCAACCCGGGACTAGCGGGAGAGGGTGAGCAGTTCTTC

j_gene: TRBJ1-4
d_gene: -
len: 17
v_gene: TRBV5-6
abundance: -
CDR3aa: CASSLAPPDSGIEKLFF
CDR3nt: TGTGCCAGCAGCTTGGCCCCTCCGGACAGTGGTATTGAAAAACTGTTTTTT

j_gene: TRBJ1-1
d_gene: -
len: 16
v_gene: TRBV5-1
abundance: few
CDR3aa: CASSLFPSLMNTEAFF
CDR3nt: TGCGCCAGCAGCTTGTTCCCCTCTCTCATGAACACTGAAGCTTTCTTT

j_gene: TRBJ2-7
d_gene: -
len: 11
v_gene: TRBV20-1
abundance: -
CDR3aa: CSASGEYEQYF
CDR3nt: TGCAGTGCTAGCGGCGAGTACGAGCAGTACTTC

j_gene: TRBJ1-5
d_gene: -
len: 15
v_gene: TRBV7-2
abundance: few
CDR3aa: CASSLGSGDNQPQHF
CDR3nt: TGTGCCAGCAGCTTAGGGTCAGGAGATAATCAGCCCCAGCATTTT

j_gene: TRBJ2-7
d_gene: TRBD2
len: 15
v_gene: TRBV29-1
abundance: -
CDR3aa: CSVYSSGRPRSEQYF
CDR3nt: TGCAGCGTGTACTCTAGCGGGAGGCCGCGTTCCGAGCAGTACTTC

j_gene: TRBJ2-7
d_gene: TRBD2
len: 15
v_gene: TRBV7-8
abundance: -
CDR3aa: CASSRLAGGPYEQYF
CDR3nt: TGTGCCAGCAGCCGACTAGCGGGAGGGCCTTATGAGCAGTACTTC

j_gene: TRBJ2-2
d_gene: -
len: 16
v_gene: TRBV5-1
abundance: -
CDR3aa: CASSLGANSNTGELFF
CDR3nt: TGCGCCAGCAGCTTGGGTGCCAACTCGAACACCGGGGAGCTGTTTTTT

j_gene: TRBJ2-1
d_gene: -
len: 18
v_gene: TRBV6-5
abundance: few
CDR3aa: CASSYSTGTPAGGNEQFF
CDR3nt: TGTGCCAGCAGTTACTCGACCGGGACTCCCGCTGGGGGCAATGAGCAGTTCTTC

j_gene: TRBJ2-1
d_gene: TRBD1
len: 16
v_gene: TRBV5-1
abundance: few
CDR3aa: CASSLWGGQGKNEQFF
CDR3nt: TGCGCCAGCAGCTTGTGGGGGGGACAGGGGAAGAATGAGCAGTTCTTC

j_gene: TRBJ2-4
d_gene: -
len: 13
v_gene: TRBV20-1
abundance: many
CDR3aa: CSTLGLAKNIQYF
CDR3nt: TGCAGTACACTGGGCCTAGCCAAAAACATTCAGTACTTC

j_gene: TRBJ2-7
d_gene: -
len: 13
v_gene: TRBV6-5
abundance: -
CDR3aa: CASSSRAPYEQYF
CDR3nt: TGTGCCAGCAGTTCCCGGGCGCCCTACGAGCAGTACTTC

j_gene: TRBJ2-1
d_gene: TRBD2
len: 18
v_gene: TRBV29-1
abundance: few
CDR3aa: CSVEAPEGLADFYNEQFF
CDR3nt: TGCAGCGTTGAAGCCCCCGAAGGACTAGCGGACTTCTACAATGAGCAGTTCTTC

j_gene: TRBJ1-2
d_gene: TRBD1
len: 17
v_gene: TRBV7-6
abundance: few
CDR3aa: CASSLEKDRVLGYGYTF
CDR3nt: TGTGCCAGCAGCCTTGAAAAAGACAGGGTCTTAGGCTATGGCTACACCTTC

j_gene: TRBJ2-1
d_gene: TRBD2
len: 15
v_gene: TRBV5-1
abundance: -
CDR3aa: CASSLGVGGDNEQFF
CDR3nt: TGCGCCAGCAGCTTGGGCGTGGGAGGGGACAATGAGCAGTTCTTC

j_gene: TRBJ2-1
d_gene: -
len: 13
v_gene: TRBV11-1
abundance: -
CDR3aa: CASSLGVTNEQFF
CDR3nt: TGTGCCAGCAGCTTAGGTGTTACCAATGAGCAGTTCTTC

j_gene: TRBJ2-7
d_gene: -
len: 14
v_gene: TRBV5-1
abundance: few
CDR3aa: CASSLVAHTGEQYF
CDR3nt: TGCGCCAGCAGCTTGGTAGCTCATACGGGTGAGCAGTACTTC

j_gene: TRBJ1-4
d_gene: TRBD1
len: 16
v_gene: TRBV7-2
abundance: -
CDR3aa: CASSSGQGAVVEKLFF
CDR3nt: TGTGCCAGCAGCTCCGGACAGGGGGCAGTAGTAGAAAAACTGTTTTTT

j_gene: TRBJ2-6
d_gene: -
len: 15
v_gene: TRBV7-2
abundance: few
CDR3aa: CASSLAGVGANVLTF
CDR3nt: TGTGCCAGCAGCTTAGCTGGGGTGGGGGCCAACGTCCTGACTTTC

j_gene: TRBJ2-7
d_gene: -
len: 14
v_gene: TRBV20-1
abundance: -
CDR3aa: CSASPGVGGGEQYF
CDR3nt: TGCAGTGCTAGCCCAGGGGTGGGAGGCGGCGAGCAGTACTTC

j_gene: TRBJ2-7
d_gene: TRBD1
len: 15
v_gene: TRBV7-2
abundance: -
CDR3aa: CASSFQARTGFEQYF
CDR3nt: TGTGCCAGCAGCTTCCAGGCCCGGACAGGGTTCGAGCAGTACTTC